In this sample, the clone carrying this TCR beta chain turned up many times. The antigen remains undetermined. TCRdb re-analysed the reads in MiXCR, keeping a single row per CDR3 protein. Here the sample spans fewer than 400,000 distinct CDR3 sequences, approximately 18% being singletons. The ends were cut back, 5 bases at V and 3 bases at J, with 8 bases in the middle. The CDR3 runs 12 residues. The germline V gene encodes CDR1 MNHEY and CDR2 SVGEGT. This entry is derived from a study of T cell repertoires in cytomegalovirus infection. Study summary: Public TCR beta signature analysis indicated the presence of both CMV infection and matching HLA type. Regarding the study as a whole: CMV-specific HLA-C-restricted TCR beta clonotypes dominated the ex vivo response. Identification of carriers of CMV plus the relevant HLA was performed using cumulative public TCR beta family frequency.

J is TRBJ2-7 and V is TRBV6-2 or TRBV6-3; no clear D. The sequencing input was PBMCs. The source of this sequence is a human donor in good health (CMV status not recorded). Some clones in this sample may be carry-over from other donors' samples. The CDR3 nucleotides read TGTGCCAGCAGTCGAAATGACTACGAGCAGTACTTC. As protein: CASSRNDYEQYF.